The 29 T cell receptor beta chains below come from one sample, sequenced in a study of cytomegalovirus exposure and HLA in healthy donors. The PCR ran on 60 Vbeta and 13 Jbeta primers. TCRdb's copy holds only in-frame clones and misses some; the assay was immunoSEQ multiplex PCR. The table lists around 120,000 clones, roughly 85% of them singletons. The specimen sequenced was PBMCs. The receptors were sampled from a boy aged 5-17 years in good health and CMV-seronegative.

This clone was counted a few times. The CDR3 loop is CSVDRDYGYTF. The CDR3 nucleotides are TGCAGCGTTGACAGGGACTATGGCTACACCTTC. The chain joins TRBV29-1 to TRBJ1-2; maybe TRBD1 (5 bases). This CDR3 contains 11 residues. Germline lookup yields CDR1 SQVTM and CDR2 ANQGSEA. Deletions cut 3 bases from V and 3 bases from J, with 5 bases between.

This clone was found a few times. The V and J genes are TRBV30 and TRBJ2-5; TRBD2 aligns across 8 bases. J was trimmed by 5 bases and V by 1 base; bases with no gene match: 15. CDR3 size: 17 residues. Germline assignment: CDR1 GTSNPN and CDR2 SVGIG (reference sequence). The chain's CDR3 is CAWSDPFPGGPSETQYF. CDR3 DNA: TGTGCCTGGAGTGACCCCTTTCCGGGAGGGCCTAGTGAGACCCAGTACTTC.

The chain uses TRBV6-5 and TRBJ2-1; D is uncertain. The CDR3 loop spans 13 amino acids. From germline, CDR1 is MNHEY and CDR2 SVGAGI. The V and J ends lost 4 bases and 2 bases respectively, with 6 bases between them. CDR3 protein: CASSLTAYNEQFF. The CDR3 nucleotides read TGTGCCAGCAGTTTGACTGCCTACAATGAGCAGTTCTTC.

This rearrangement joins TRBV19 to TRBJ2-1; 8 bases match TRBD1. Germline trimming cut 6 bases from V and 9 bases from J; bases unmatched to any gene: 7. This CDR3 contains 13 residues. The germline CDR1 and CDR2 sequences are LNHDA and SQIVND (reference sequence). The CDR3, as DNA: TGTGCCAGTAGGCTGACAGGGGAGGTTGAGCAGTTCTTC. Translation: CASRLTGEVEQFF.

The chain has TRBV21-1 and TRBJ2-7; TRBD1 was called by the table and not checked on the DNA. TRBV21-1 corresponds to a pseudogene. The CDR3 runs to 12 residues. CDR3 protein: CASSASSYEQYF. CDR3 in DNA: TGTGCCAGCAGCGCCAGCTCCTACGAGCAGTACTTC.

The rearrangement uses TRBV4-2 and TRBJ2-3; D might be TRBD2 (6 bases). Germline CDR1 and CDR2: LGHNA and YNFKEQ. The CDR3 length is 15 residues. V lost 6 bases to trimming and J lost 2 bases, with 15 bases between them. In DNA form, the CDR3 reads TGTGCCAGCAGTCGGGACTCTTATCCCACAGATACGCAGTATTTT. Residues: CASSRDSYPTDTQYF.

The chain recombines TRBV7-7 with TRBJ2-7, with 9 bases identical to TRBD2. J lost 9 bases, V lost 4 bases, and 22 bases had no gene match. Germline lookup yields CDR1 SSHAT and CDR2 FNYEAQ (reference sequence). This CDR3 comprises 18 residues. CDR3 residues: CASSSTPRGGVIRAWQYF. The CDR3 coding sequence is TGTGCCAGCAGCTCAACCCCGCGGGGGGGGGTTATACGAGCTTGGCAGTACTTC.

V and J are TRBV19 and TRBJ1-1, with 8 bases lining up with TRBD1. After removal of 7 bases from V and 1 base from J, the junction contained 5 bases not matched to a gene. Germline values: CDR1 LNHDA, CDR2 SQIVND (reference sequence). This CDR3 contains 14 residues. This CDR3 reads CASTSGQENTEAFF. The DNA for the CDR3 is TGTGCCAGTACCTCGGGACAGGAGAACACTGAAGCTTTCTTT.

V usage is TRBV25-1 and J usage is TRBJ2-7; no clear D. Germline loops: CDR1 MGHDK, CDR2 SYGVNS. V shed 5 bases and J shed 0 bases, with 8 bases lying between them. CDR3 length: 13 amino acids. CDR3 sequence: CASSRASSYEQYF. The CDR3 DNA reads as TGTGCCAGCAGTCGTGCTAGCTCCTACGAGCAGTACTTC.

This rearrangement joins TRBV7-9 to TRBJ2-3; TRBD1 is a possible D gene (5 bases). V lost 1 base, J lost 9 bases, and 14 bases lay in between. The length of the CDR3 is 14 residues. Germline V gene lookup returns CDR1 SEHNR and CDR2 FQNEAQ (reference sequence). This CDR3 reads CASSLESLWGTQYF. In DNA form, the CDR3 reads TGTGCCAGCAGCTTAGAGTCGCTTTGGGGCACGCAGTATTTT.

This rearrangement joins TRBV5-1 to TRBJ2-7; 9 nucleotides align to TRBD1. This CDR3 comprises 14 residues. Trimming cost V 1 base and J 4 bases; bases outside gene matches: 3. From germline, CDR1 is SGHRS and CDR2 YFSETQ. CDR3 amino acids: CASSLKTGGYEQYF. The DNA for the CDR3 is TGCGCCAGCAGCTTGAAGACAGGGGGGTACGAGCAGTACTTC. The full variable domain, completed using reference TRBV5-1 and TRBJ2-7, is KAGVTQTPRYLIKTRGQQVTLSCSPISGHRSVSWYQQTPGQGLQFLFEYFSETQRNKGNFPGRFSGRQFSNSRSEMNVSTLELGDSALYLCASSLKTGGYEQYFGPGTRLTVT.

The rearrangement joins TRBV7-8 to TRBJ1-1, with D possibly matching TRBD1 (5 bases). The CDR3 covers 14 residues. Germline V CDR1 and CDR2: SGHVS, FQNEAQ. Trimming took 4 bases from V and 1 from J, leaving 10 bases between them. CDR3 DNA: TGTGCCAGCAGCTGGGGCCGAGCGAACACTGAAGCTTTCTTT. Translating it yields CASSWGRANTEAFF.

The genes are TRBV6-5 and TRBJ2-5, with 7 bases fitting TRBD1. The CDR3 covers 15 residues. CDR1 MNHEY and CDR2 SVGAGI come from the germline V gene. V was pared by 4 bases and J by 7 bases, with 12 bases of the junction left unmatched. CDR3 sequence reads: CASSFRGQTAGTQYF. CDR3 in DNA: TGTGCCAGCAGTTTCAGGGGACAGACGGCGGGGACCCAGTACTTC.

The V call is TRBV4-1, the J call TRBJ1-2, with TRBD1 as a possible D gene (5 bases). This CDR3 has 13 residues. Germline loops: CDR1 MGHRA, CDR2 YSYEKL. V lost 7 bases and J lost 6, with 15 bases in between. CDR3 residues: CASTSGAGNGYTF. In DNA, the CDR3 is TGCGCCAGCACCAGTGGGGCAGGGAATGGCTACACCTTC.

The chain uses TRBV6-1 and TRBJ1-2, with D possibly TRBD1 on 6 matching bases. CDR3 length: 14 amino acids. Trimming shortened V by 3 bases and J by 8 bases, and 16 bases separated the two germline ends. The germline gives CDR1 MNHNS, CDR2 SASEGT. CDR3 sequence (DNA): TGTGCCAGCAGTGAGGGAAGGACAGCCGTCGGCTACACCTTC. It specifies CASSEGRTAVGYTF.

This chain links TRBV5-1 with TRBJ2-7; TRBD2 aligns across 14 bases. CDR3 length: 15 residues. Germline V gene data show CDR1 as SGHRS and CDR2 as YFSETQ. V shed 3 bases, J shed 5 bases, and the junction held 4 bases outside the gene matches. CDR3 loop: CASSSATSGRDEQYF. The CDR3 DNA reads TGCGCCAGCAGCTCCGCGACTAGCGGGAGGGACGAGCAGTACTTC.

The chain is built from TRBV29-1 and TRBJ1-1; TRBD1 is a possible D gene (5 bases). V was cut by 4 bases and J by 5 bases, with 8 bases left in between. Germline CDR1 SQVTM, CDR2 ANQGSEA. The CDR3 totals 11 residues. CDR3 protein: CSVVGRTEAFF. For the CDR3, the DNA is TGCAGCGTTGTGGGGCGGACTGAAGCTTTCTTT.

The genes are TRBV19 and TRBJ1-1; D might be TRBD1 (6 bases). The CDR3 runs 14 residues. Germline lookup yields CDR1 LNHDA and CDR2 SQIVND (reference sequence). V lost 3 bases and J lost 4, with 12 bases in between. CDR3 DNA: TGTGCCAGTAGTATTCGGGGGGCAGGCACTGAAGCTTTCTTT. Amino acids: CASSIRGAGTEAFF. Full variable domain (missing parts from reference TRBV19 and TRBJ1-1): DGGITQSPKYLFRKEGQNVTLSCEQNLNHDAMYWYRQDPGQGLRLIYYSQIVNDFQKGDIAEGYSVSREKKESFPLTVTSAQKNPTAFYLCASSIRGAGTEAFFGQGTRLTVV.

This clone was counted a few times. The V gene is TRBV7-2, the J gene TRBJ2-3; unclear D gene. V gave up 1 base and J gave up 5 bases, with 10 bases separating them. This CDR3 contains 14 residues. Germline-derived CDR1 and CDR2 are SGHTA and FQGNSA. The DNA of the CDR3 is TGTGCCAGCAGCTTAGGAGATTTCTTAGATACGCAGTATTTT. This gives the protein CASSLGDFLDTQYF.

As regards this clone: Germline is not matched at one junction end, which may reflect a read error. The chain couples TRBV27 to TRBJ1-2, with 8 nucleotides matching TRBD1. The CDR3 length is 14 residues. Germline values: CDR1 MNHEY, CDR2 SMNVEV (reference sequence). CDR3 DNA: TGTGCCAGCAGTTTAAGAGGGACAGGATTTGGCTACCCCTTC. Translated, it gives CASSLRGTGFGYPF.

The sample holds one count of this clone. The chain recombines TRBV19 with TRBJ1-4, with D unresolved. The CDR3 loop spans 14 amino acids. The germline V gene has CDR1 LNHDA and CDR2 SQIVND (reference sequence). Trimming left V 7 bases short and J 0 bases short, with 9 bases between. Here the CDR3 DNA reads TGTGCCAGTAAATCAGATGCAACTAATGAAAAACTGTTTTTT. Encoded protein: CASKSDATNEKLFF.

The CDR3 DNA sequence: TGCAGTGCATGGGGACAGGGAACACAGTATTTT. Translation gives CSAWGQGTQYF. The rearrangement uses TRBV20-1 and TRBJ2-3, with 9 bases fitting TRBD1. From germline, CDR1 is DFQATT and CDR2 SNEGSKA (reference sequence). J lost 12 bases, V lost 6 bases, and 7 bases had no gene match. CDR3 length: 11 residues.

The rearrangement joins TRBV28 to TRBJ1-5; possible D gene TRBD1, 5 bases. Germline-derived CDR1 and CDR2 are MDHEN and SYDVKM. This CDR3 comprises 14 residues. Trimming left V 6 bases short and J 6 bases short, with 15 bases between. CDR3 amino acids: CASRPGGVAQPQHF. CDR3 bases: TGTGCCAGCAGGCCCGGGGGAGTCGCTCAGCCCCAGCATTTT.

The chain joins TRBV6-1 to TRBJ1-4, with 10 bases matching TRBD1. The germline V gene encodes CDR1 MNHNS and CDR2 SASEGT. The CDR3 runs 16 residues. Trimming removed 0 bases from V and 10 bases from J; junction bases left unmatched: 8. The CDR3 reads CASSEAIRDRGGKLFF. The CDR3 DNA is TGTGCCAGCAGTGAAGCAATCCGGGACAGGGGAGGAAAACTGTTTTTT.

V usage is TRBV9 and J usage is TRBJ2-3, with TRBD2 matching over 8 bases. CDR3 length: 17 residues. The V and J ends lost 0 bases and 1 base, in that order; junction bases with no gene match: 7. Looked up from germline, CDR1 is SGDLS and CDR2 is YYNGEE. The CDR3 sequence is CASSVGGSGGRTDTQYF. Written as DNA, the CDR3 is TGTGCCAGCAGCGTAGGGGGGAGCGGGGGTCGCACAGATACGCAGTATTTT.

The chain has TRBV5-4 and TRBJ2-1; 7 bases are a match to TRBD2. The CDR3 extends over 15 amino acids. Germline-derived CDR1 and CDR2 are SGHNT and YYREEE (reference sequence). V lost 0 bases, J lost 5 bases, and 5 bases stayed unmatched. The CDR3 sequence: CASSLGLAENNEQFF. As DNA, the CDR3 is TGTGCCAGCAGCTTGGGACTAGCAGAAAACAATGAGCAGTTCTTC.

The rearrangement links TRBV29-1 to TRBJ1-1; no firm D call. The length of the CDR3 is 12 residues. V shed 7 bases and J shed 1 base, with 10 bases lying between them. In germline, CDR1 is SQVTM, CDR2 ANQGSEA. The CDR3 DNA reads as TGCAGCGCAGGCGACGGGAACACTGAAGCTTTCTTT. As protein: CSAGDGNTEAFF.

The genes are TRBV4-3 and TRBJ2-7; TRBD1 is a possible D gene (5 bases). Germline CDR1 LGHNA, CDR2 YSLEER. V dropped 0 bases and J dropped 3 bases, with 6 bases sitting between them. The CDR3 consists of 13 residues. CDR3 coding DNA: TGCGCCAGCAGCCAAGATCAGGGCTACGAGCAGTACTTC. Its protein product is CASSQDQGYEQYF.

This clone occurred a few times. The J gene is TRBJ2-1, the V gene TRBV11-3; 9 nucleotides agree with TRBD2. The CDR3 extends over 17 amino acids. CDR1 SGHNT and CDR2 YENEEA come from the germline V gene. V shed 5 bases, J shed 0 bases, and the junction held 8 bases outside the gene matches. The CDR3 nucleotides read TGTGCCAGCAGCCCCACGACGGGACTAGCCTCCTACAATGAGCAGTTCTTC. Residues: CASSPTTGLASYNEQFF.